This T cell receptor (beta chain) was sequenced in a study of shared clonotypes between healthy human individuals. Donors, without exception, were Caucasian adults residing in Nashville, Tennessee. Each subset's genomic DNA was shared equally among a number of immunoSEQ plates. Methods used by the authors: Sequence data from immunoSEQ were junction-only and lacked quality scores; consequently, filtering differed. Clones were read by immunoSEQ multiplex PCR, and TCRdb kept only the in-frame ones, dropping some. V and J calls and clone size are as listed in that table; D and trimming were resolved from the DNA. The table includes fewer than 550,000 clones, almost 80% detected once. J gave up 4 bases and V 4 bases, and 4 bases lay outside the gene matches. Germline lookup yields CDR1 MNHEY and CDR2 SVGAGI. The CDR3 is made up of 16 amino acids.

Sample: PBMCs. The genes are TRBV6-5 and TRBJ2-1; TRBD2 matches 13 bases. This TCR was sampled from a woman aged 40 to 50 in good health. Some clones in this sample may be carry-over from other donors' samples. The DNA for the CDR3 is TGTGCCAGCAGTTCTAGACTAGCGGGGGGTTACAATGAGCAGTTCTTC. Protein product: CASSSRLAGGYNEQFF.